Following are 9 T cell receptor beta chains from one sample sequenced in a study of T cell responses to AZD1222 COVID-19 vaccine. Produced via immunoSEQ multiplex PCR; TCRdb's table is partial and in-frame only. The data show 150,000 to 200,000 clones, 75% to 90% seen once. Specimen: peripheral blood, collected 28 days after the second dose of the MenACWY control vaccine. These receptors all stem from an adult who received the MenACWY meningococcal vaccine as a control.

The V and J genes are TRBV4-3 and TRBJ1-5; D ambiguous. The V gene lost 3 bases and the J gene lost 2 bases, with 14 bases spanning the gap. CDR3 size: 16 residues. The germline CDR1 and CDR2 sequences are LGHNA and YSLEER. Written as DNA, the CDR3 is TGCGCCAGCAGCCAGAGTCCGGGAGAGGGCAATCAGCCCCAGCATTTT. It encodes CASSQSPGEGNQPQHF.

V is TRBV27 and J is TRBJ2-7, with D tentatively TRBD1 (6 bases). Looked up from germline, CDR1 is MNHEY and CDR2 is SMNVEV (reference sequence). The V end lost 6 bases, the J end lost 6 bases, and 12 bases lay between the germline ends. The CDR3 totals 12 residues. In nucleotides, the CDR3 is TGTGCCAGCAGCTCCGGGACAACCGAGCAGTACTTC. Its translation is CASSSGTTEQYF.

The chain uses TRBV7-2 and TRBJ1-4, with D unclear. The CDR3 length is 16 residues. The V end was cut by 5 bases, the J end by 2 bases, with 15 bases between. Germline CDR1 SGHTA, CDR2 FQGNSA. The CDR3 reads CASSLNHLGTNEKLFF. The DNA for the CDR3 is TGTGCCAGCAGCCTTAATCACCTTGGCACTAATGAAAAACTGTTTTTT.

The chain uses TRBV12-3 or TRBV12-4 and TRBJ2-7, with 7 positions matching TRBD1. The J segment lost 9 bases and the V segment lost 6 bases, leaving 5 bases of the junction unmatched. The CDR3 sequence is 11 residues long. The CDR3 DNA reads TGTGCCAGCAGGCAGGGGGTTCGGCAGTACTTC. Its protein is CASRQGVRQYF.

CDR3 protein: CASSQASGGQETQYF. In DNA, the CDR3 is TGCGCCAGCAGTCAGGCTAGCGGGGGACAAGAGACCCAGTACTTC. The rearrangement joins TRBV10-1 to TRBJ2-5, with 10 bases that match TRBD2. Germline V gives CDR1 WNHNN, CDR2 SYGVQD (reference sequence). Germline trimming cut 5 bases from V and 2 bases from J; bases unmatched to any gene: 5. The CDR3 length is 15 residues.

The rearrangement joins TRBV10-3 to TRBJ1-2; 9 positions match TRBD1. Germline loops: CDR1 ENHRY, CDR2 SYGVKD. V shed 6 bases and J 4 bases; nucleotides not matched to a gene: 6. This CDR3 region has 14 residues. Written as DNA, the CDR3 is TGTGCCATCAGAACAGGGGGCGACACCTATGGCTACACCTTC. Translating gives CAIRTGGDTYGYTF.

The rearrangement links TRBV28 to TRBJ1-5; D is uncertain. The ends were cut back, 1 base at V and 5 bases at J, with 12 bases in the middle. CDR3 length: 15 residues. Germline V gene lookup returns CDR1 MDHEN and CDR2 SYDVKM. Written as DNA, the CDR3 is TGTGCCAGCAGTTTATTCGGCAGATTCGATCAGCCCCAGCATTTT. This sequence encodes CASSLFGRFDQPQHF.

The chain couples TRBV5-4 to TRBJ2-7; TRBD2 might be the D (7 bases). The CDR3 totals 16 residues. The germline V and J ends were trimmed by 1 base and 1 base, with 15 bases remaining between them. From germline, CDR1 is SGHNT and CDR2 YYREEE (reference sequence). In DNA, the CDR3 is TGTGCCAGCAGCTTGATACGGGGGAGGGGGTCCTACGAGCAGTACTTC. Amino acids: CASSLIRGRGSYEQYF.

The chain is built from TRBV14 and TRBJ2-5, with D possibly TRBD1 on 6 matching bases. The CDR3 covers 14 residues. From germline, CDR1 is SGHDN and CDR2 FVKESK. V was trimmed by 1 base and J by 4 bases, leaving 10 bases between them. The CDR3 protein is CASSQGWGLETQYF. The DNA of the CDR3 is TGTGCCAGCAGCCAAGGGTGGGGGCTAGAGACCCAGTACTTC.